What follows are 10 T cell receptor beta chains derived from one specimen sequenced in a study of molecular identifiers for immune sequencing clone quantification. A single record per CDR3 protein comes from TCRdb applying MiXCR to the PCR reads. The sample carries hundreds of thousands of distinct CDR3 sequences, 25% recorded once. Sequenced input: naive CD8+ T cells from blood, with Jurkat cell RNA spiked in. Subset indicated: FACS-sorted CD8+CD4-CCR7+CD45RA+ naive T cells. The source of these receptors is a human donor in good health. Some libraries in this study had Jurkat cell RNA spiked in.

This clonotype was counted between two and nine times. The chain carries TRBV27 and TRBJ2-2, with a possible D match to TRBD2 (6 bases). Trimming took 7 bases from V and 4 from J, leaving 10 bases between them. In germline, CDR1 is MNHEY, CDR2 SMNVEV (reference sequence). The CDR3 runs to 13 residues. CDR3 amino acids: CASIGGSTGELFF. The CDR3 coding sequence is TGTGCCAGCATCGGGGGAAGCACCGGGGAGCTGTTTTTT.

There are many counts of this clonotype. The J gene is TRBJ1-3, the V gene TRBV12-3 or TRBV12-4; 7 positions match TRBD1. The CDR3 sequence is 17 residues long. V trimming: 3 bases; J trimming: 4 bases; junction bases outside the gene matches: 12. The CDR3 loop reads CASSFAPGGQEGNTIYF. CDR3 bases: TGTGCCAGCAGTTTTGCGCCAGGGGGTCAGGAAGGAAACACCATATATTTT.

A few counts support this clonotype. The rearrangement links TRBV10-3 to TRBJ2-2; D is ambiguous. V was pared by 6 bases and J by 0 bases, with 8 bases between. Germline V gene data show CDR1 as ENHRY and CDR2 as SYGVKD. There are 14 residues in the CDR3. CDR3 residues: CAIRNTANTGELFF. The CDR3 bases are TGTGCCATCAGGAACACAGCGAACACCGGGGAGCTGTTTTTT.

As for this clonotype: At one of its ends the junction is not consistent with the germline gene, which may arise from a read error. The rearrangement joins TRBV20-1 to TRBJ2-5; TRBD1 matches at 7 bases. The germline CDR1 and CDR2 sequences are DFQATT and SNEGSKA (reference sequence). The CDR3 covers 14 residues. CDR3: CSTRHRGVGETQYF. CDR3 bases: TGCAGTACTAGACACAGGGGCGTTGGGGAGACCCAGTACTTC.

This clonotype was observed a handful of times. This chain links TRBV7-8 with TRBJ2-2, with 11 bases aligning to TRBD2. The CDR3 runs to 15 residues. Germline lookup yields CDR1 SGHVS and CDR2 FQNEAQ. V trimming: 2 bases; J trimming: 5 bases; junction bases outside the gene matches: 1. The CDR3: CASSLTSGGTGELFF. CDR3 bases: TGTGCCAGCAGCTTAACTAGCGGGGGTACCGGGGAGCTGTTTTTT.

This chain uses TRBV28 with TRBJ1-1; tentative D call: TRBD1 (5 bases). The CDR3 has 15 amino acids. Trimming removed 6 bases from V and 0 bases from J, with 14 bases in between. Germline CDR1 reads MDHEN; CDR2 reads SYDVKM. The CDR3 here is CASSLFRAMNTEAFF. CDR3 sequence (DNA): TGTGCCAGCAGCCTTTTCAGGGCGATGAACACTGAAGCTTTCTTT.

Worth noting for this clonotype: This may be a read error, as it is one base from a much larger clone. The genes are TRBV4-2 and TRBJ1-5; D remains unclear. Germline lookup yields CDR1 LGHNA and CDR2 YNFKEQ. CDR3 size: 13 residues. CDR3 residues: CASSQLGPQPRHF. The CDR3 coding sequence is TGTGCCAGCAGTCAACTCGGACCTCAGCCCCGGCATTTT.

The chain couples TRBV28 to TRBJ2-7, with D perhaps matching TRBD1 or TRBD2 (6 bases each). The length of the CDR3 is 15 residues. The germline V and J ends were trimmed by 6 bases and 5 bases, with 20 bases remaining between them. Germline values: CDR1 MDHEN, CDR2 SYDVKM. The CDR3 spells CASRLVGGGGNEQYF. CDR3 nucleotide sequence: TGTGCCAGCAGGTTAGTGGGCGGAGGGGGGAACGAGCAGTACTTC.

The DNA of the CDR3 is TGTGCCAGCAGCCCCGGGACGTTCGAGCAGTACTTC. It encodes CASSPGTFEQYF. The gene calls are TRBV7-9 and TRBJ2-7; D possibly matches TRBD1 or TRBD2 (5 bases each). The V gene lost 5 bases and the J gene lost 6 bases, with 11 bases spanning the gap. The CDR3 is made up of 12 amino acids. The germline V gene encodes CDR1 SEHNR and CDR2 FQNEAQ (reference sequence).

As for this clonotype: Just one base apart from a much larger clone, this may be a read error. The chain combines TRBV6-5 with TRBJ2-7; D not certain. Deletions cut 6 bases from V and 3 bases from J, with 18 bases between. The CDR3 contains 15 residues. CDR1 is MNHEY, CDR2 SVGAGI, per germline. CDR3 protein: CASRVDSWSNYEQYF. The CDR3, as DNA: TGTGCCAGCAGGGTTGATAGCTGGAGCAACTACGAGCAGTACTTC.